This T cell receptor beta chain was documented in a study of shared clonotypes between healthy human individuals. Overall study results and limits: Investigators expected sequencing depth to affect clonotype sharing among donors.

Replicate sorted-subset PCRs were loaded with around 0.2 ug DNA, about 31,000 T cell genomes. Sequencing was performed with immunoSEQ multiplex PCR; in TCRdb, only in-frame clones are kept and a portion is missing. Among approximately 1.5 million clones listed, 98% were seen once. CDR1 is SNHLY, CDR2 FYNNEI, per germline. The CDR3 extends over 14 amino acids. The V gene lost 6 bases and the J gene lost 3 bases, with 15 bases spanning the gap. With respect to this clone: The antigen is undetermined.

The chain uses TRBV2 and TRBJ2-7; the D gene is possibly TRBD2 (6 bases). Input material: naive CD4+ T cells sorted from blood. Subset here: CD45RA+ positively selected. The TCR was taken from a man aged 25 to 45 in good health. DNA of the CDR3: TGTGCCAGCAGGGGGACTTCTTTTAACTACGAGCAGTACTTC. This translates into CASRGTSFNYEQYF.